A selection of T cell receptor beta chains follows, all from one sample in a study of blood T cell repertoires in COVID-19. The method was immunoSEQ multiplex PCR; TCRdb's version includes in-frame clones alone and lacks a portion of them. There are about 320,000 clones in the sample; 80% to 90% occur only once, and 8% to 9.5% lies in the top ten. The sample was PBMCs or T cells enriched from blood (not recorded which). These receptors came from a woman younger than 30 who had recovered from COVID-19. The CDR3 runs from the conserved cysteine through the conserved F or W. Each record gives: J gene, V gene, clone size, D gene, CDR3 protein, CDR3 DNA. The D gene is left open where the match is weak. Size is stated for part of the rows, as once, few or many counts, or as a class when the clone is expanded.

j_call: TRBJ2-1
v_call: TRBV7-9
clone_size: .
d_call: TRBD2
cdr3_aa: CASSLAGTSGVNEQFF
cdr3_nt: TGTGCCAGCAGCTTAGCCGGGACTAGCGGGGTCAATGAGCAGTTCTTC

j_call: TRBJ2-7
v_call: TRBV28
clone_size: once
d_call: .
cdr3_aa: CASSSPGKPYEQYF
cdr3_nt: TGTGCCAGCAGTTCACCAGGAAAACCCTACGAGCAGTACTTC

j_call: TRBJ1-1
v_call: TRBV27
clone_size: .
d_call: TRBD1
cdr3_aa: CASSLEIPQGGMNTEAFF
cdr3_nt: TGTGCCAGCAGTTTAGAGATCCCACAGGGGGGGATGAACACTGAAGCTTTCTTT

j_call: TRBJ2-4
v_call: TRBV19
clone_size: once
d_call: .
cdr3_aa: CASSIDAGAGKNIQYF
cdr3_nt: TGTGCCAGTAGTATCGACGCGGGGGCGGGGAAAAACATTCAGTACTTC

j_call: TRBJ1-5
v_call: TRBV28
clone_size: .
d_call: TRBD1
cdr3_aa: CASSAQIGQGVQPQHF
cdr3_nt: TGTGCCAGCAGTGCCCAAATCGGACAGGGCGTCCAGCCCCAGCATTTT

j_call: TRBJ2-7
v_call: TRBV7-2
clone_size: .
d_call: .
cdr3_aa: CASSLGPSLYEQYF
cdr3_nt: TGTGCCAGCAGCTTGGGGCCCAGCCTCTACGAGCAGTACTTC

j_call: TRBJ1-1
v_call: TRBV4-1
clone_size: .
d_call: TRBD1
cdr3_aa: CASSHLPTGAYTEAFF
cdr3_nt: TGCGCCAGCAGCCATCTTCCGACAGGGGCTTACACTGAAGCTTTCTTT

j_call: TRBJ1-1
v_call: TRBV3-1/TRBV3-2
clone_size: .
d_call: TRBD1
cdr3_aa: CASSVQGVNTEAFF
cdr3_nt: TGTGCCAGCAGCGTACAGGGGGTGAACACTGAAGCTTTCTTT

j_call: TRBJ2-5
v_call: TRBV6-2/TRBV6-3
clone_size: .
d_call: TRBD1
cdr3_aa: CASSYWTGRQETQYF
cdr3_nt: TGTGCCAGCAGTTATTGGACAGGGAGGCAAGAGACCCAGTACTTC

j_call: TRBJ2-1
v_call: TRBV9
clone_size: .
d_call: .
cdr3_aa: CASRLENSGEQFF
cdr3_nt: TGTGCCAGCAGGCTCGAAAACTCGGGTGAGCAGTTCTTC

j_call: TRBJ1-2
v_call: TRBV5-1
clone_size: .
d_call: TRBD1
cdr3_aa: CASSSTGTGEFGYTF
cdr3_nt: TGCGCCAGCAGCTCTACCGGGACAGGGGAATTCGGCTACACCTTC

j_call: TRBJ2-3
v_call: TRBV6-5
clone_size: .
d_call: TRBD2
cdr3_aa: CASWEGSTDTQYF
cdr3_nt: TGTGCCAGTTGGGAGGGAAGCACAGATACGCAGTATTTT

j_call: TRBJ1-2
v_call: TRBV28
clone_size: .
d_call: .
cdr3_aa: CASSFSGFNYGYTF
cdr3_nt: TGTGCCAGCAGTTTCTCAGGGTTTAACTATGGCTACACCTTC

j_call: TRBJ2-7
v_call: TRBV28
clone_size: once
d_call: .
cdr3_aa: CASSFISGYEQYF
cdr3_nt: TGTGCCAGCAGTTTTATTAGCGGCTACGAGCAGTACTTC

j_call: TRBJ1-4
v_call: TRBV2
clone_size: .
d_call: TRBD1
cdr3_aa: CASSEEPGGDEKLFF
cdr3_nt: TGTGCCAGCAGTGAGGAGCCAGGGGGAGATGAAAAACTGTTTTTT

j_call: TRBJ2-5
v_call: TRBV7-2
clone_size: once
d_call: .
cdr3_aa: CASSLVAPRLSETQYF
cdr3_nt: TGTGCCAGCAGCTTAGTAGCCCCGCGGTTGTCTGAGACCCAGTACTTC

j_call: TRBJ2-1
v_call: TRBV12-3/TRBV12-4
clone_size: .
d_call: .
cdr3_aa: CASSLTGNEQFF
cdr3_nt: TGTGCCAGCAGTTTGACGGGCAATGAGCAGTTCTTC

j_call: TRBJ2-1
v_call: TRBV4-3
clone_size: .
d_call: TRBD1
cdr3_aa: CASSQVTGGSYNEQFF
cdr3_nt: TGCGCCAGCAGCCAGGTAACAGGGGGCTCCTACAATGAGCAGTTCTTC

j_call: TRBJ2-3
v_call: TRBV28
clone_size: .
d_call: TRBD1
cdr3_aa: CASRPTGATDTQYF
cdr3_nt: TGTGCCAGCAGGCCCACAGGGGCCACAGATACGCAGTATTTT

j_call: TRBJ2-3
v_call: TRBV6-5
clone_size: .
d_call: TRBD1
cdr3_aa: CASSYWTGNTDTQYF
cdr3_nt: TGTGCCAGCAGTTACTGGACAGGCAACACAGATACGCAGTATTTT

j_call: TRBJ2-6
v_call: TRBV5-1
clone_size: .
d_call: .
cdr3_aa: CASSTQTASGANVLTF
cdr3_nt: TGCGCCAGCAGCACACAGACGGCTTCTGGGGCCAACGTCCTGACTTTC

j_call: TRBJ1-5
v_call: TRBV15
clone_size: .
d_call: .
cdr3_aa: CATSREQPNQPQHF
cdr3_nt: TGTGCCACCAGCAGAGAACAGCCAAATCAGCCCCAGCATTTT

j_call: TRBJ2-3
v_call: TRBV29-1
clone_size: .
d_call: .
cdr3_aa: CSVSWGADTQYF
cdr3_nt: TGCAGCGTTTCGTGGGGCGCAGATACGCAGTATTTT

j_call: TRBJ1-6
v_call: TRBV28
clone_size: few
d_call: .
cdr3_aa: CASSLSVSPLHF
cdr3_nt: TGTGCCAGCAGTTTATCCGTGTCACCCCTCCACTTT

j_call: TRBJ2-7
v_call: TRBV9
clone_size: .
d_call: TRBD1
cdr3_aa: CASSSGDRGYEQYF
cdr3_nt: TGTGCCAGCAGCTCCGGGGACAGGGGATACGAGCAGTACTTC

j_call: TRBJ1-6
v_call: TRBV10-3
clone_size: .
d_call: .
cdr3_aa: CAISESVGAAGSELHF
cdr3_nt: TGTGCCATCAGTGAGTCGGTGGGGGCTGCCGGATCAGAACTCCACTTT

j_call: TRBJ2-5
v_call: TRBV19
clone_size: .
d_call: .
cdr3_aa: CASSRGSTGEETQYF
cdr3_nt: TGTGCCAGTAGTCGGGGGAGTACAGGAGAAGAGACCCAGTACTTC

j_call: TRBJ2-1
v_call: TRBV28
clone_size: .
d_call: TRBD2
cdr3_aa: CASITSGTYNEQFF
cdr3_nt: TGTGCCAGCATCACTAGCGGGACATACAATGAGCAGTTCTTC

j_call: TRBJ1-1
v_call: TRBV29-1
clone_size: .
d_call: TRBD1
cdr3_aa: CSVEQGARTTEAFF
cdr3_nt: TGCAGCGTCGAACAGGGGGCGAGGACCACTGAAGCTTTCTTT

j_call: TRBJ2-7
v_call: TRBV28
clone_size: .
d_call: TRBD2
cdr3_aa: CASSPPLAGVHEQYF
cdr3_nt: TGTGCCAGCAGTCCCCCCCTAGCGGGAGTCCACGAGCAGTACTTC

j_call: TRBJ1-4
v_call: TRBV3-1/TRBV3-2
clone_size: .
d_call: TRBD1
cdr3_aa: CASSRQGLNEKLFF
cdr3_nt: TGTGCCAGCAGCAGACAGGGCCTTAATGAAAAACTGTTTTTT

j_call: TRBJ1-1
v_call: TRBV3-1/TRBV3-2
clone_size: .
d_call: .
cdr3_aa: CASSQADSEAFF
cdr3_nt: TGTGCCAGCAGCCAAGCGGACAGTGAAGCTTTCTTT

j_call: TRBJ1-2
v_call: TRBV20-1
clone_size: .
d_call: .
cdr3_aa: CSAWDIHGYTF
cdr3_nt: TGCAGTGCCTGGGACATACATGGCTACACCTTC

j_call: TRBJ2-1
v_call: TRBV10-2
clone_size: .
d_call: TRBD2
cdr3_aa: CASSLAGGYNEQFF
cdr3_nt: TGCGCCAGCTCATTAGCGGGGGGCTACAATGAGCAGTTCTTC

j_call: TRBJ2-2
v_call: TRBV4-1
clone_size: .
d_call: .
cdr3_aa: CASSQEGHRGAVF
cdr3_nt: TGCGCCAGCAGCCAAGAAGGTCACCGGGGAGCTGTTTTT

j_call: TRBJ1-4
v_call: TRBV7-9
clone_size: once
d_call: .
cdr3_aa: CASSLENIEKLFF
cdr3_nt: TGTGCCAGCAGCTTAGAGAACATTGAAAAACTGTTTTTT

j_call: TRBJ1-2
v_call: TRBV2
clone_size: once
d_call: TRBD1
cdr3_aa: CASSDRGLGAF
cdr3_nt: TGTGCCAGCAGCGACAGGGGTTTGGGAGCCTTC

j_call: TRBJ2-5
v_call: TRBV6-6
clone_size: .
d_call: TRBD2
cdr3_aa: CASRGGRYQETQYF
cdr3_nt: TGTGCCAGCCGGGGGGGCCGGTACCAAGAGACCCAGTACTTC

j_call: TRBJ1-2
v_call: TRBV21-1
clone_size: .
d_call: .
cdr3_aa: CASSKVPAGECYGYTF
cdr3_nt: TGTGCCAGCAGCAAAGTACCGGCAGGGGAATGTTATGGCTACACCTTC

j_call: TRBJ2-3
v_call: TRBV7-2
clone_size: .
d_call: .
cdr3_aa: CASSLERGGPTDTQYF
cdr3_nt: TGTGCCAGCAGCTTAGAAAGGGGAGGACCCACAGATACGCAGTATTTT

j_call: TRBJ2-3
v_call: TRBV14
clone_size: .
d_call: .
cdr3_aa: CASSQFMGGGVADTQYF
cdr3_nt: TGTGCCAGCAGCCAATTTATGGGCGGAGGGGTTGCAGATACGCAGTATTTT

j_call: TRBJ2-5
v_call: TRBV6-6
clone_size: .
d_call: TRBD2
cdr3_aa: CASSYGPSGQETQYF
cdr3_nt: TGTGCCAGCAGTTATGGGCCTAGCGGTCAAGAGACCCAGTACTTC